One sample yielded the 3 T cell receptor beta chains listed below, sequenced in a study of CD4+ T cells in melanoma. Method: immunoSEQ multiplex PCR; TCRdb's copy keeps in-frame clones and lacks some. This table holds tens of thousands of clones, about 72% found once. Sequencing used tumor tissue. The receptors were sampled from a human donor with melanoma.

This chain connects TRBV6-6 to TRBJ1-1; 8 bases map to TRBD1. The CDR3 length is 15 residues. CDR1 and CDR2 (germline): MNHNY, SVGAGI (reference sequence). V dropped 3 bases and J dropped 1; count of bases not matched to a gene: 4. The CDR3: CASSYPGGSNTEAFF. The CDR3 DNA follows: TGTGCCAGCAGTTATCCAGGGGGCTCGAACACTGAAGCTTTCTTT.

The chain links TRBV5-1 to TRBJ1-2; 7 bases align to TRBD1. Per the germline V gene, CDR1 is SGHRS and CDR2 is YFSETQ. The CDR3 spans 14 residues. V gave up 4 bases and J gave up 6 bases; unmatched junction bases: 9. CDR3 nucleotide sequence: TGCGCCAGCAGCGCAATGATCGGGACAGATGGCTACACCTTC. As protein: CASSAMIGTDGYTF. The full variable domain, rest sourced from reference TRBV5-1 and TRBJ1-2, is KAGVTQTPRYLIKTRGQQVTLSCSPISGHRSVSWYQQTPGQGLQFLFEYFSETQRNKGNFPGRFSGRQFSNSRSEMNVSTLELGDSALYLCASSAMIGTDGYTFGSGTRLTVV.

Ten or more counts support this clone. This chain links TRBV9 with TRBJ2-1, with 10 bases that match TRBD1. Germline CDR1 is SGDLS and CDR2 is YYNGEE. V trimming: 2 bases; J trimming: 13 bases; junction bases outside the gene matches: 9. The CDR3 has 14 residues. The CDR3 coding sequence is TGTGCCAGCAGCGTGACGACGGACAGGGGGAAACAGTTCTTC. Translated, it gives CASSVTTDRGKQFF. The entire variable domain, with the rest obtained from reference TRBV9 and TRBJ2-1, is as follows: DSGVTQTPKHLITATGQRVTLRCSPRSGDLSVYWYQQSLDQGLQFLIQYYNGEERAKGNILERFSAQQFPDLHSELNLSSLELGDSALYFCASSVTTDRGKQFFGPGTRLTVL.